This paragraph reports one T cell receptor beta chain. Its specificity is unknown. TCRdb re-called the 5' RACE reads with MiXCR, one entry per CDR3 protein. The sample contains under 150,000 distinct CDR3 sequences, roughly 15% of which appear only once. The data were taken from a study of T cells after yellow fever vaccination. The length of the CDR3 is 16 residues. The V gene end was trimmed by 2 bases and the J gene end by 1 base; junction bases not matched to a gene: 6. Germline V CDR1 and CDR2: MNHEY, SVGAGI. Study-wide points: In post-booster samples, most primary-vaccination clones reappeared (just under 98% CD4, 88% CD8).

The sequencing here drew on CD8+ T cells sorted from PBMCs, taken 5 days after the yellow fever booster vaccination. This sequence was found in a man younger than 35 who received the YFV17D yellow fever vaccine. This sequence joins TRBV6-5 and TRBJ2-3; TRBD2 aligns across 7 bases. CDR3 DNA sequence: TGTGCCAGCAGTTACGGGCTAGCGGTGCGCACAGATACGCAGTATTTT. It encodes CASSYGLAVRTDTQYF.